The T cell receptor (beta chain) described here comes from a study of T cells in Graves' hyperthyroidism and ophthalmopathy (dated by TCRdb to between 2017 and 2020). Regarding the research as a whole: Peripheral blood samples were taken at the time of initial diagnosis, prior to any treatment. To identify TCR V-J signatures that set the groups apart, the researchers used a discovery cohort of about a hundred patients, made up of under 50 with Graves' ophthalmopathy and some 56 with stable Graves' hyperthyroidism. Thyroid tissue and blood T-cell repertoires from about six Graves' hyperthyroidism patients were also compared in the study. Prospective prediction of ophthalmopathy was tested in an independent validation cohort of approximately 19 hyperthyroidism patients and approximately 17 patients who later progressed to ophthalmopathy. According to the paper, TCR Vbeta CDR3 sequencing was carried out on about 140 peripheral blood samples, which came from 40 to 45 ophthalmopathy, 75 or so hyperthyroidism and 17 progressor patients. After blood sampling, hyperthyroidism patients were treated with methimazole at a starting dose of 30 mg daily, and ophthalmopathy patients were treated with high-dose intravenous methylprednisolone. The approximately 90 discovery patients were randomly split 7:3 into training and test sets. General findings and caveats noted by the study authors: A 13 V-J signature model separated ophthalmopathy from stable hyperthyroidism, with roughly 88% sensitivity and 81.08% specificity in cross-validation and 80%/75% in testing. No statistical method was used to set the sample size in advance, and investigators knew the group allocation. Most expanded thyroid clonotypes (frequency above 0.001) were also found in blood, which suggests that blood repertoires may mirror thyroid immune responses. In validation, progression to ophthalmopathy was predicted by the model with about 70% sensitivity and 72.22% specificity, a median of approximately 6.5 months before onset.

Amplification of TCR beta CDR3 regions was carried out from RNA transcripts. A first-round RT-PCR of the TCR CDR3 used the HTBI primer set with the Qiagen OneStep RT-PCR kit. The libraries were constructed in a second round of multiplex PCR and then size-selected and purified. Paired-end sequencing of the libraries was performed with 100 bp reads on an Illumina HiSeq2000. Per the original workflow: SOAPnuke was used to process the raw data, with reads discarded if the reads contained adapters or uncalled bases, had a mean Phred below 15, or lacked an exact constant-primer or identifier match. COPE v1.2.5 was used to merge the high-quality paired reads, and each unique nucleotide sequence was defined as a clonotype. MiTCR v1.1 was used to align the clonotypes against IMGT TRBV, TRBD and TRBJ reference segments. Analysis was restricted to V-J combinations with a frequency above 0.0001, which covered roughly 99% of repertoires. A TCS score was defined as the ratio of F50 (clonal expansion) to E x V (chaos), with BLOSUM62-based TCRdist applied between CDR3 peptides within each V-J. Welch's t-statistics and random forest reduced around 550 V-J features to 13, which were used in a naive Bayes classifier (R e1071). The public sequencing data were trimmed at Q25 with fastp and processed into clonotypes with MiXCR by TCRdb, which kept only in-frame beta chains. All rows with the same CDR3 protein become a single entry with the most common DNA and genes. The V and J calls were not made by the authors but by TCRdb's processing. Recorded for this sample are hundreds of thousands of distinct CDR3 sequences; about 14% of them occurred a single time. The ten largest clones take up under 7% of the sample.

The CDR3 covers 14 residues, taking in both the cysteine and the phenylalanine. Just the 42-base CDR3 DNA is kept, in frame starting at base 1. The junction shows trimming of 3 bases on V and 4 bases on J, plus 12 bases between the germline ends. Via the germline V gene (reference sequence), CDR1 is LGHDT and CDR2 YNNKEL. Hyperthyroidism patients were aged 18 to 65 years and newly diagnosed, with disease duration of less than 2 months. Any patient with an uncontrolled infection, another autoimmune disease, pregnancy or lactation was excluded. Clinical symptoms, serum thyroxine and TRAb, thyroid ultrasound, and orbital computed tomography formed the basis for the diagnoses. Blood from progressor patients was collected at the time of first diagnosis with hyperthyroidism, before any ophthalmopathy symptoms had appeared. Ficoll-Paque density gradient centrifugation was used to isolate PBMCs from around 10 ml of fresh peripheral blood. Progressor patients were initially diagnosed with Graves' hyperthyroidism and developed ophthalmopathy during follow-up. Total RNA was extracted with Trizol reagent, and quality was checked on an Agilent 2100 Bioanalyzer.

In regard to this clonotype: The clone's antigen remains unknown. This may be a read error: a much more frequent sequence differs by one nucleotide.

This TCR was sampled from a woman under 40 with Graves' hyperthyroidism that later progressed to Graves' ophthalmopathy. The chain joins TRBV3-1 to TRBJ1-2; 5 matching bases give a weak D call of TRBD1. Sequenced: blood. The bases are TGTGCCAGCAGCCATGACAGACCGTCCTATGGCTACACCTTC. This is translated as CASSHDRPSYGYTF.